A single sample gave rise to the 21 T cell receptor beta chains below, sequenced in a study of T-cell reconstitution after alpha-beta-depleted transplantation in children. Unique molecular identifiers were incorporated during preparation of the TCRbeta library. TCRdb processed the PCR reads anew with MiXCR; each CDR3 protein has one entry. In the table there are under 75,000 distinct CDR3 sequences, roughly a tenth of which are singletons. The sample consisted of PBMCs, taken before TCRalphabeta/CD19-depleted stem cell transplant. The receptors originated from a boy younger than 18 with acute myeloid leukemia, due to receive a stem cell transplant.

Ten or more counts support this clonotype. This chain connects TRBV27 to TRBJ1-1; D ambiguous. This CDR3 is 13 amino acids long. Germline V gives CDR1 MNHEY, CDR2 SMNVEV (reference sequence). The V and J ends lost 5 bases and 4 bases respectively, with 11 bases between them. CDR3 sequence (DNA): TGTGCCAGCAGTATAGACCGGGTCACTGAAGCTTTCTTT. This codes for CASSIDRVTEAFF.

V is TRBV7-6 and J is TRBJ2-7; 14 nucleotides match TRBD2. The CDR3 contains 15 residues. Germline CDR1 reads SGHVS; CDR2 reads FNYEAQ. The junction had 6 bases not matched to a gene; V was cut back by 4 bases and J by 7 bases. Here the CDR3 DNA reads TGTGCCAGCAGCTCAGGGACTAGCGGGAGTCGGGAGCAGTACTTC. Its protein is CASSSGTSGSREQYF.

V gene TRBV4-2 combines with J gene TRBJ2-5; 14 bases are shared with TRBD2. CDR1 and CDR2 from the germline V gene are LGHNA and YNFKEQ. V lost 4 bases and J lost 5; bases outside the gene matches: 9. This CDR3 region has 17 residues. In DNA, the CDR3 is TGTGCCAGCAGCCGCGGACTAGCGGGAGGAGTAGTGGAGACCCAGTACTTC. This sequence encodes CASSRGLAGGVVETQYF.

This clonotype was found many times. In DNA form, the CDR3 reads TGTGCCAGCTCCCGGACGGGAAATCAGCCCCAGCATTTT. Protein sequence: CASSRTGNQPQHF. The gene calls are TRBV12-3 or TRBV12-4 and TRBJ1-5; no clear D gene. The V end was cut by 8 bases, the J end by 4 bases, with 12 bases between. This CDR3 contains 13 residues.

This clonotype was picked up many times. This chain uses TRBV29-1 with TRBJ2-7; D possibly matches TRBD1 or TRBD2 (5 bases each). Per the germline V gene, CDR1 is SQVTM and CDR2 is ANQGSEA. This CDR3 is 14 amino acids long. The V gene lost 7 bases and the J gene lost 2 bases, with 18 bases spanning the gap. CDR3: CSATPRGPPYEQYF. In DNA, the CDR3 is TGCAGCGCCACTCCCCGGGGACCCCCCTACGAGCAGTACTTC.

This clonotype was counted ten times or more. The rearrangement uses TRBV9 and TRBJ2-3, with 9 bases that match TRBD2. V dropped 1 base and J dropped 4; count of bases not matched to a gene: 13. The germline CDR1 and CDR2 sequences are SGDLS and YYNGEE. There are 18 residues in the CDR3. The CDR3 is CASSVLAGGPFRPDTQYF. In DNA form, the CDR3 reads TGTGCCAGCAGCGTATTGGCGGGAGGGCCTTTCAGGCCAGATACGCAGTATTTT.

This clonotype was picked up a small number of times. The chain employs TRBV20-1 and TRBJ2-4; TRBD1 aligns across 9 bases. This CDR3 is 17 amino acids long. The germline V gene has CDR1 DFQATT and CDR2 SNEGSKA (reference sequence). Germline trimming cut 7 bases from V and 3 bases from J; bases unmatched to any gene: 16. CDR3 loop: CSVKQGAGNAGKNIQYF. The CDR3 DNA follows: TGCAGTGTAAAACAGGGGGCTGGTAACGCAGGCAAAAACATTCAGTACTTC.

This clonotype was counted a few times. This rearrangement joins TRBV20-1 to TRBJ2-5; D call uncertain. This CDR3 has 14 amino acids. Per germline, CDR1 DFQATT and CDR2 SNEGSKA (reference sequence). V lost 0 bases and J 3 bases, leaving 11 bases between the germline ends. This chain's CDR3 is CSARDEAWEETQYF. CDR3 nucleotides: TGCAGTGCTAGAGACGAAGCGTGGGAAGAGACCCAGTACTTC.

As to this clonotype: At one of its ends the junction is not consistent with the germline gene, which may arise from a read error. The chain employs TRBV5-1 and TRBJ1-5; D remains ambiguous. CDR1 and CDR2 (germline): SGHRS, YFSETQ. The CDR3 spans 13 residues. The CDR3 spells CASSLARREPQHF. CDR3 bases: TGCGCGAGCAGCTTGGCCAGGCGGGAGCCCCAGCATTTT.

The sample holds many counts of this clonotype. This chain links TRBV7-6 with TRBJ1-1; D may be TRBD1 (6 bases). Germline assignment: CDR1 SGHVS and CDR2 FNYEAQ. This CDR3 contains 14 residues. The ends were cut back, 5 bases at V and 1 base at J, with 11 bases in the middle. The CDR3 sequence is CASSLGTPNTEAFF. CDR3 sequence (DNA): TGTGCCAGCAGCCTCGGGACACCGAACACTGAAGCTTTCTTT.

Ten or more counts support this clonotype. The V call is TRBV20-1, the J call TRBJ2-3; 9 bases align to TRBD2. From germline, CDR1 is DFQATT and CDR2 SNEGSKA (reference sequence). The CDR3 runs 14 residues. Unmatched junction bases numbered 6, after V lost 6 bases and J lost 2 bases. The CDR3: CSASSGSPTDTQYF. In nucleotides, the CDR3 is TGCAGTGCGAGTAGCGGGAGTCCCACAGATACGCAGTATTTT.

The chain couples TRBV11-2 to TRBJ1-1; unclear D gene. Looked up from germline, CDR1 is SGHAT and CDR2 is FQNNGV. V was clipped by 2 bases and J by 5 bases, with 15 bases between them. CDR3 size: 15 residues. The CDR3 DNA reads as TGTGCCAGCAGCTTACGAGGTACGACGACGACTGAAGCTTTCTTT. Protein sequence: CASSLRGTTTTEAFF.

At least ten counts were recorded for this clonotype. The genes are TRBV5-1 and TRBJ1-2; D is possibly TRBD1 (5 bases). Germline V gene data show CDR1 as SGHRS and CDR2 as YFSETQ. This CDR3 region has 15 residues. Trimming took 0 bases from V and 2 from J, leaving 11 bases between them. DNA for the CDR3: TGCGCCAGCAGCTTGGGACAGAAGACGAACTATGGCTACACCTTC. Protein product: CASSLGQKTNYGYTF.

This clonotype showed up just a few times. This chain uses TRBV18 with TRBJ2-3; 9 nucleotides line up with TRBD2. CDR1 is KGHSH, CDR2 LQKENI, per germline. The CDR3 loop spans 18 amino acids. The junction had 15 bases not matched to a gene; V was cut back by 5 bases and J by 3 bases. Here the CDR3 reads CASSTPRAGGQRTDTQYF. The CDR3 DNA follows: TGTGCCAGCTCAACCCCCCGTGCGGGAGGGCAAAGAACAGATACGCAGTATTTT.

This rearrangement joins TRBV12-3 or TRBV12-4 to TRBJ2-1; 10 bases agree with TRBD1. V lost 5 bases, J lost 7 bases, and 5 bases stayed unmatched. The CDR3 sequence is 14 residues long. Here the CDR3 reads CASSRDRGRNEQFF. CDR3 nucleotide sequence: TGTGCCAGCAGTCGGGACAGGGGCCGGAATGAGCAGTTCTTC.

This clonotype was seen many times. The DNA of the CDR3 is TGTGCCAGCAGTGAAGGTCGTGGAGCAACTAATGAAAAACTGTTTTTT. Translating gives CASSEGRGATNEKLFF. The chain employs TRBV25-1 and TRBJ1-4; no clear D gene. The germline V and J ends were trimmed by 2 bases and 0 bases, with 10 bases remaining between them. Germline CDR1 and CDR2: MGHDK and SYGVNS. CDR3 length: 16 amino acids.

This clonotype has a count of ten or more. The rearrangement uses TRBV4-1 and TRBJ2-1; 10 bases align to TRBD2. The CDR3 consists of 16 residues. After removal of 0 bases from V and 6 bases from J, the junction contained 5 bases not matched to a gene. CDR1 is MGHRA and CDR2 is YSYEKL in the germline V gene. The CDR3 DNA reads TGCGCCAGCAGCCAAGATGTCGCTAGCGGGAGCAATGAGCAGTTCTTC. This gives the protein CASSQDVASGSNEQFF.

In its sample, this clonotype was seen many times. V gene TRBV27 combines with J gene TRBJ2-2, with 14 bases identical to TRBD2. The CDR3 is 18 residues long. Germline V gene data show CDR1 as MNHEY and CDR2 as SMNVEV (reference sequence). Losses at the gene ends were 1 base for V and 12 bases for J; bases not matched to a gene: 13. CDR3 sequence: CASSLLGTSGSVTGKLFF. The CDR3 DNA follows: TGTGCCAGCAGTTTATTGGGGACTAGCGGGAGTGTCACGGGGAAGCTGTTTTTT.

The table lists this clonotype with many counts. The chain couples TRBV12-3 or TRBV12-4 to TRBJ2-1, with D possibly TRBD1 on 5 matching bases. V lost 8 bases and J lost 7, with 12 bases in between. This CDR3 region has 12 residues. CDR3 bases: TGTGCCAGCCTCACCAAGGGGAATGAGCAGTTCTTC. Protein sequence: CASLTKGNEQFF.

This clonotype was counted at least ten times. The chain combines TRBV9 with TRBJ2-3, with D unresolved. The length of the CDR3 is 12 residues. V was trimmed by 0 bases and J by 6 bases, leaving 5 bases between them. Germline assignment: CDR1 SGDLS and CDR2 YYNGEE. Here the CDR3 DNA reads TGTGCCAGCAGCGTAGACGGGGATACGCAGTATTTT. This codes for CASSVDGDTQYF.

The CDR3 nucleotides read TGCAGCGTTAATGGGGGGCCTCGGGCCTACAATGAGCAGTTCTTC. Translation gives CSVNGGPRAYNEQFF. The chain has TRBV29-1 and TRBJ2-1; D assignment may be TRBD1 or TRBD2 (6 bases each). Between the trimmed V and J ends, which lost 5 bases and 2 bases, there was a span of 16 bases. The CDR3 has 15 residues. Per germline, CDR1 SQVTM and CDR2 ANQGSEA.